Listed here are 30 T cell receptor beta chains from one sample, sequenced in a study of early stage breast cancer tumors. Assay: immunoSEQ multiplex PCR; the TCRdb copy retains only in-frame clones and omits some. The table records about 21,000 clones, approximately 80% of them present only once. Sequencing used blood. Receptors were obtained from a person aged 55 to 75 with breast cancer.

The chain uses TRBV7-8 and TRBJ1-2, with D possibly being TRBD1 (5 bases). CDR3 size: 15 residues. From germline, CDR1 is SGHVS and CDR2 FQNEAQ. Trimming took off 5 bases at V and 3 bases at J, with 16 bases between the two ends. This chain's CDR3 is CASSLTVTDYYGYTF. CDR3 nucleotide sequence: TGTGCCAGCAGCCTAACGGTGACAGATTACTATGGCTACACCTTC.

J is TRBJ1-1 and V is TRBV5-1; D unclear. This CDR3 is 14 amino acids long. Trimming cost V 0 bases and J 0 bases, with 6 bases left between them. CDR1 SGHRS and CDR2 YFSETQ come from the germline V gene. The CDR3 nucleotides are TGCGCCAGCAGCTTGGGTGGTGTGAACACTGAAGCTTTCTTT. Amino acids: CASSLGGVNTEAFF.

The chain links TRBV6-1 to TRBJ1-4; a weak D match, TRBD1 (5 bases). With 9 bases removed from V and 7 bases from J, the gap between germline ends came to 21 bases. CDR3 size: 15 residues. Germline assignment: CDR1 MNHNS and CDR2 SASEGT. The DNA for the CDR3 is TGTGCCAGAACGGATAAGGATAGGGGAGGTGAAAAACTGTTTTTT. Translation: CARTDKDRGGEKLFF.

The chain links TRBV9 to TRBJ2-5, with 8 positions matching TRBD1. The CDR3 is 13 residues long. The V gene end was trimmed by 3 bases and the J gene end by 5 bases; junction bases not matched to a gene: 3. Germline loops: CDR1 SGDLS, CDR2 YYNGEE. CDR3: CASSGQGIETQYF. For the CDR3, the DNA is TGTGCCAGCAGCGGACAGGGGATTGAGACCCAGTACTTC.

The CDR3, as DNA: TGTGCCACCAGCAGAGATCTTAGGGCCAACTACGAGCAGTACTTC. Translating gives CATSRDLRANYEQYF. The rearrangement links TRBV15 to TRBJ2-7; D is undetermined. V was cut by 0 bases and J by 3 bases, with 12 bases left in between. The CDR3 covers 15 residues. CDR1 and CDR2 (germline): LNHNV, YYDKDF (reference sequence).

This clone was observed a few times. The CDR3 nucleotides read TGTGCCAGCAGCGCCCAGGGGGCGGATGAGCAGTTCTTC. Its translation: CASSAQGADEQFF. The V gene is TRBV7-2, the J gene TRBJ2-1; 8 bases agree with TRBD1. Germline V gene data show CDR1 as SGHTA and CDR2 as FQGNSA. V trimming: 5 bases; J trimming: 8 bases; junction bases outside the gene matches: 5. The CDR3 covers 13 residues. The full variable domain, rest sourced from reference TRBV7-2 and TRBJ2-1, is GAGVSQSPSNKVTEKGKDVELRCDPISGHTALYWYRQSLGQGLEFLIYFQGNSAPDKSGLPSDRFSAERTGGSVSTLTIQRTQQEDSAVYLCASSAQGADEQFFGPGTRLTVL.

The chain carries TRBV21-1 and TRBJ1-1; the table's D call of TRBD1 was not tested on the DNA. TRBV21-1 is an annotated pseudogene. This CDR3 is 15 amino acids long. The CDR3 DNA sequence: TGTGCCAGCAGCATTACCGGGACAGCGAACACTGAAGCTTTCTTT. As protein: CASSITGTANTEAFF.

This clone was seen only a few times. This chain connects TRBV7-6 to TRBJ2-1; TRBD1 agrees at 9 bases. J was trimmed by 9 bases and V by 2 bases; bases with no gene match: 14. The CDR3 runs to 17 residues. Per the germline V gene, CDR1 is SGHVS and CDR2 is FNYEAQ. The CDR3 coding sequence is TGTGCCAGCAGCTTACTGGGCGGTGACAGGGGGGCCTTTGAGCAGTTCTTC. This encodes CASSLLGGDRGAFEQFF.

The V gene is TRBV20-1, the J gene TRBJ2-4, with D maybe TRBD1 (6 bases). CDR1 and CDR2 (germline): DFQATT, SNEGSKA (reference sequence). CDR3 length: 11 amino acids. The V gene lost 6 bases and the J gene lost 7 bases, with 10 bases spanning the gap. CDR3 sequence: CSAPTGNIQYF. The DNA for the CDR3 is TGCAGTGCCCCAACAGGGAACATTCAGTACTTC.

The chain couples TRBV6-1 to TRBJ2-1; the D gene is possibly TRBD2 (6 bases). Germline-derived CDR1 and CDR2 are MNHNS and SASEGT. The CDR3 is made up of 14 amino acids. Trimming took off 4 bases at V and 5 bases at J, with 12 bases between the two ends. The CDR3 loop is CASSAEGPNNEQFF. CDR3 sequence (DNA): TGTGCCAGCAGTGCGGAGGGCCCCAACAATGAGCAGTTCTTC.

The chain employs TRBV5-1 and TRBJ2-7; 8 positions agree with TRBD1. Germline assignment: CDR1 SGHRS and CDR2 YFSETQ. The CDR3 totals 14 residues. Trimming at V came to 4 bases and at J to 1 base, leaving 4 bases not matched to a gene. CDR3: CASSDQGASYEQYF. The CDR3 bases are TGCGCCAGCAGCGACCAGGGGGCATCCTACGAGCAGTACTTC.

V and J are TRBV30 and TRBJ2-3, with D tentatively TRBD2 (7 bases). Germline V CDR1 and CDR2: GTSNPN, SVGIG (reference sequence). The V and J ends lost 3 bases and 4 bases respectively, with 14 bases between them. The CDR3 is made up of 14 amino acids. The CDR3 region is CAWRRGGGADTQYF. DNA of the CDR3: TGTGCCTGGAGGAGGGGAGGGGGTGCAGATACGCAGTATTTT.

This clone was recorded only once. The chain employs TRBV7-8 and TRBJ2-7; D is perhaps TRBD1 or TRBD2 (6 bases each). Germline V gene data show CDR1 as SGHVS and CDR2 as FQNEAQ. Between the trimmed V and J ends, which lost 2 bases and 4 bases, there was a span of 18 bases. CDR3 length equals 16 residues. The CDR3 bases are TGTGCCAGCAGCTTAATCCCGGGGGCTAACCTTTACGAGCAGTACTTC. Its protein product is CASSLIPGANLYEQYF. The full variable domain, its missing parts supplied by reference TRBV7-8 and TRBJ2-7, is GAGVSQSPRYKVAKRGQDVALRCDPISGHVSLFWYQQALGQGPEFLTYFQNEAQLDKSGLPSDRFFAERPEGSVSTLKIQRTQQEDSAVYLCASSLIPGANLYEQYFGPGTRLTVT.

The rearrangement uses TRBV11-2 and TRBJ1-2; the D is unclear. Germline-derived CDR1 and CDR2 are SGHAT and FQNNGV. This CDR3 is built from 12 residues. The V and J ends lost 2 bases and 8 bases respectively, with 9 bases between them. The CDR3, as DNA: TGTGCCAGCAGCTTACAAGACCTGGGCTACACCTTC. It is translated as CASSLQDLGYTF.

This clone has just one count. This chain connects TRBV7-9 to TRBJ2-2; TRBD1 agrees at 9 bases. The CDR3 runs to 19 residues. The germline V gene encodes CDR1 SEHNR and CDR2 FQNEAQ (reference sequence). V was clipped by 2 bases and J by 6 bases; unmatched bases: 16. The CDR3 here is CASSLIGLIGQGPAGELFF. CDR3 DNA sequence: TGTGCCAGCAGCTTAATAGGATTGATTGGACAGGGGCCGGCCGGGGAGCTGTTTTTT. The entire variable domain, with the rest obtained from reference TRBV7-9 and TRBJ2-2, is as follows: DTGVSQNPRHKITKRGQNVTFRCDPISEHNRLYWYRQTLGQGPEFLTYFQNEAQLEKSRLLSDRFSAERPKGSFSTLEIQRTEQGDSAMYLCASSLIGLIGQGPAGELFFGEGSRLTVL.

The chain combines TRBV13 with TRBJ2-2, with TRBD1 matching 7 bases. There are 14 residues in the CDR3. Germline V CDR1 and CDR2: PRHDT, FYEKMQ (reference sequence). The trim removed 8 bases at V and 4 bases at J, leaving 7 bases unmatched. CDR3 region: CASSGQPGTGELFF. The CDR3 bases are TGTGCCAGCTCGGGACAGCCGGGCACCGGGGAGCTGTTTTTT.

V gene TRBV19 combines with J gene TRBJ2-7, with a possible D match to TRBD1 (5 bases). Germline CDR1 LNHDA, CDR2 SQIVND (reference sequence). V was cut by 4 bases and J by 3 bases, with 16 bases left in between. The CDR3 is 15 residues long. The CDR3: CASSTPNKGRYEQYF. The CDR3 nucleotides are TGTGCCAGTAGTACTCCAAACAAGGGGCGCTACGAGCAGTACTTC. The whole variable domain, remainder taken from reference TRBV19 and TRBJ2-7, is DGGITQSPKYLFRKEGQNVTLSCEQNLNHDAMYWYRQDPGQGLRLIYYSQIVNDFQKGDIAEGYSVSREKKESFPLTVTSAQKNPTAFYLCASSTPNKGRYEQYFGPGTRLTVT.

The chain couples TRBV21-1 to TRBJ1-2; the table names TRBD1, a call not compared with the DNA. TRBV21-1 constitutes a pseudogene. The CDR3 consists of 16 residues. CDR3 bases: TGTGCCAGCAGCAAAGGGGGCGAACAGGGGGCGGATGGCTACACCTTC. Translation gives CASSKGGEQGADGYTF.

The rearrangement joins TRBV27 to TRBJ2-7, with D unclear. The germline V and J ends were trimmed by 4 bases and 0 bases, with 7 bases remaining between them. This CDR3 comprises 13 residues. Per germline, CDR1 MNHEY and CDR2 SMNVEV (reference sequence). The CDR3 sequence is CASSSLLSYEQYF. The CDR3, as DNA: TGTGCCAGCAGTTCACTCCTCTCCTACGAGCAGTACTTC.

This chain uses TRBV30 with TRBJ2-3; 13 nucleotides match TRBD2. Germline-derived CDR1 and CDR2 are GTSNPN and SVGIG (reference sequence). This CDR3 is built from 16 residues. V was clipped by 3 bases and J by 2 bases; unmatched bases: 5. The CDR3 spells CAWRRLAGGTTDTQYF. The CDR3 nucleotides read TGTGCCTGGAGGAGACTAGCGGGGGGAACCACAGATACGCAGTATTTT.

J is TRBJ1-2 and V is TRBV7-9, with a weak D call TRBD1 (6 bases). The V and J ends lost 5 bases and 7 bases respectively, with 20 bases between them. The CDR3 sequence is 15 residues long. Germline CDR1 SEHNR, CDR2 FQNEAQ (reference sequence). CDR3 bases: TGTGCCAGCAGCCTCGTTGTAGTAACAGGGACTGGCTACACCTTC. Protein: CASSLVVVTGTGYTF.

This chain joins TRBV6-6 and TRBJ1-3; D is ambiguous. The CDR3 length is 11 residues. Looked up from germline, CDR1 is MNHNY and CDR2 is SVGAGI (reference sequence). With 11 bases removed from V and 0 bases from J, the gap between germline ends came to 5 bases. CDR3 DNA: TGTGCCCTCCTCTCTGGAAACACCATATATTTT. It specifies CALLSGNTIYF.

This clone qualifies as medium-sized. V and J are TRBV6-5 and TRBJ2-7, with 11 bases that match TRBD2. Germline V gives CDR1 MNHEY, CDR2 SVGAGI. Trimming cost V 4 bases and J 5 bases; bases outside gene matches: 4. The CDR3 contains 14 residues. The CDR3: CASSLTSGSHEQYF. CDR3 nucleotide sequence: TGTGCCAGCAGTTTAACTAGCGGGAGCCACGAGCAGTACTTC.

This rearrangement joins TRBV6-1 to TRBJ1-1, with TRBD1 matching 7 bases. Germline lookup yields CDR1 MNHNS and CDR2 SASEGT. The CDR3 is 14 amino acids. V was clipped by 7 bases and J by 4 bases; unmatched bases: 9. CDR3 bases: TGTGCCAGCAACACCGGGACAGTCCCCACTGAAGCTTTCTTT. Translating gives CASNTGTVPTEAFF.

The rearrangement uses TRBV2 and TRBJ2-5, with D perhaps matching TRBD1 or TRBD2 (6 bases each). Germline values: CDR1 SNHLY, CDR2 FYNNEI. Trimming removed 6 bases at V and 1 base at J, with 9 bases between. The CDR3 is made up of 13 amino acids. Here the CDR3 reads CASRGGFQETQYF. In nucleotides, the CDR3 is TGTGCCAGCAGGGGGGGCTTCCAAGAGACCCAGTACTTC.

This clone was counted a few times. The V and J genes are TRBV6-5 and TRBJ1-1; D call uncertain. Trimming pared 7 bases from V and 1 base from J, leaving 10 bases between. The CDR3 is 13 amino acids. The germline gives CDR1 MNHEY, CDR2 SVGAGI. As DNA, the CDR3 is TGTGCCAGCAAGGTCGGGCCGAACACTGAAGCTTTCTTT. Its protein is CASKVGPNTEAFF.

The CDR3 protein is CASKDGHTGELFF. The CDR3 nucleotides read TGTGCCAGCAAGGACGGACACACCGGGGAGCTGTTTTTT. The rearrangement uses TRBV27 and TRBJ2-2; the D is unclear. Germline lookup yields CDR1 MNHEY and CDR2 SMNVEV (reference sequence). The CDR3 runs to 13 residues. V dropped 7 bases and J dropped 3 bases, with 9 bases sitting between them.

This chain connects TRBV11-2 to TRBJ1-2; no clear D. This CDR3 is 14 amino acids long. CDR1 SGHAT and CDR2 FQNNGV come from the germline V gene. V lost 2 bases to trimming and J lost 4 bases, with 11 bases between them. The chain's CDR3 is CASSLNNGVYGYTF. As DNA, the CDR3 is TGTGCCAGCAGCTTAAATAACGGAGTCTATGGCTACACCTTC. The full variable domain, with the rest looked up from reference TRBV11-2 and TRBJ1-2, is EAGVAQSPRYKIIEKRQSVAFWCNPISGHATLYWYQQILGQGPKLLIQFQNNGVVDDSQLPKDRFSAERLKGVDSTLKIQPAKLEDSAVYLCASSLNNGVYGYTFGSGTRLTVV.

The V call is TRBV19, the J call TRBJ1-2; 7 bases are shared with TRBD1. Germline V gene sequence: CDR1 LNHDA, CDR2 SQIVND (reference sequence). J was trimmed by 0 bases and V by 5 bases; bases with no gene match: 9. The CDR3 loop spans 16 amino acids. The DNA of the CDR3 is TGTGCCAGTAGTGTCAGTCCCGGGACAGCTAACTATGGCTACACCTTC. Protein: CASSVSPGTANYGYTF.

This clone came up once. This sequence joins TRBV9 and TRBJ1-1, with a tentative D call TRBD1 (5 bases). The CDR3 runs to 15 residues. Between the trimmed V and J ends, which lost 4 bases and 4 bases, there was a span of 17 bases. CDR1 and CDR2 (germline): SGDLS, YYNGEE. The CDR3 sequence: CASSPLGGDGTEAFF. CDR3 sequence (DNA): TGTGCCAGCAGCCCCCTCGGGGGGGACGGCACTGAAGCTTTCTTT.